Below are 20 T cell receptor beta chains sequenced from a single sample in a study of cytomegalovirus exposure and HLA in healthy donors. Clones were sequenced by immunoSEQ multiplex PCR, and TCRdb holds only the in-frame ones, with some missing. The sample holds 130,000 to 150,000 clones; roughly 89% are singletons and the top ten take approximately 9.2%. Sequences were obtained from PBMCs. These receptor sequences come from a woman aged 18-29 years in good health and CMV-seropositive.

Turning to this clone: Given the absence of the conserved phenylalanine or tryptophan at the CDR3 end, a read error is likely. The chain combines TRBV27 with TRBJ1-2, with D possibly TRBD1 on 6 matching bases. The V gene's germline CDR1 is MNHEY and CDR2 SMNVEV (reference sequence). V was pared by 5 bases and J by 3 bases, with 16 bases between. The CDR3 is made up of 15 amino acids. CDR3 protein: CASSIGGGEDYGYTL. CDR3 DNA: TGTGCCAGCAGTATAGGGGGAGGGGAGGACTATGGCTACACCCTC.

The V and J genes are TRBV7-2 and TRBJ1-1; D is unresolved. V dropped 8 bases and J dropped 5 bases, with 21 bases sitting between them. Germline V gives CDR1 SGHTA, CDR2 FQGNSA. The CDR3 contains 15 residues. CDR3 nucleotides: TGTGCCAGCGCCGTCCCTCCGGAGGGTACGACTGAAGCTTTCTTT. This sequence encodes CASAVPPEGTTEAFF.

The genes are TRBV7-8 and TRBJ2-3, with TRBD2 as a possible D gene (6 bases). This CDR3 contains 17 residues. Per the germline V gene, CDR1 is SGHVS and CDR2 is FQNEAQ. V shed 4 bases and J shed 1 base, with 18 bases lying between them. The CDR3 loop is CASSSKRLVPRTDTQYF. In DNA, the CDR3 is TGTGCCAGCAGCTCCAAGCGACTAGTCCCCCGCACAGATACGCAGTATTTT.

The V and J genes are TRBV5-6 and TRBJ2-1; D is perhaps TRBD1 (5 bases). Germline V gene data show CDR1 as SGHDT and CDR2 as YYEEEE. V lost 2 bases and J lost 12, with 9 bases in between. The CDR3 is made up of 11 amino acids. The CDR3 reads CASSLTGRQFF. The CDR3 DNA is TGTGCCAGCAGCTTAACAGGACGGCAGTTCTTC.

This chain connects TRBV14 to TRBJ1-1, with TRBD1 as a possible D gene (5 bases). V was trimmed by 0 bases and J by 6 bases, leaving 11 bases between them. CDR3 length: 14 residues. The V gene's germline CDR1 is SGHDN and CDR2 FVKESK. The CDR3: CASSQDFGAPEAFF. In DNA, the CDR3 is TGTGCCAGCAGCCAAGATTTTGGGGCCCCTGAAGCTTTCTTT. The full variable domain, in which reference TRBV14 and TRBJ1-1 provide the parts outside the CDR3, is EAGVTQFPSHSVIEKGQTVTLRCDPISGHDNLYWYRRVMGKEIKFLLHFVKESKQDESGMPNNRFLAERTGGTYSTLKVQPAELEDSGVYFCASSQDFGAPEAFFGQGTRLTVV.

The chain couples TRBV29-1 to TRBJ2-7; 9 bases are a match to TRBD1. The CDR3 is 14 residues long. Germline CDR1 is SQVTM and CDR2 is ANQGSEA. The V gene end was trimmed by 6 bases and the J gene end by 2 bases; junction bases not matched to a gene: 8. CDR3 amino acids: CSVGPGQGTYEQYF. The CDR3 DNA is TGCAGCGTGGGACCGGGACAGGGCACCTACGAGCAGTACTTC.

DNA of the CDR3: TGCAGCGCCTCCCCGGTCCCCAACACCGGGGAGCTGTTTTTT. It translates to CSASPVPNTGELFF. The chain joins TRBV29-1 to TRBJ2-2; D is unresolved. V gave up 7 bases and J gave up 2 bases, with 14 bases separating them. The CDR3 totals 14 residues. CDR1 is SQVTM, CDR2 ANQGSEA, per germline.

V usage is TRBV6-1 and J usage is TRBJ2-3, with TRBD2 as a possible D gene (5 bases). The CDR3 length is 15 residues. CDR1 is MNHNS, CDR2 SASEGT, per germline. Trimming took off 3 bases at V and 2 bases at J, with 12 bases between the two ends. The CDR3, as DNA: TGTGCCAGCAGTGACCCGAGGGAGACCACAGATACGCAGTATTTT. This sequence encodes CASSDPRETTDTQYF.

V is TRBV10-2 and J is TRBJ2-7; 7 bases fit TRBD1. The V segment lost 6 bases and the J segment 2 bases; nucleotides outside the gene matches: 10. The CDR3 covers 15 residues. Germline V lookup: CDR1 WSHSY, CDR2 SAAADI. The chain's CDR3 is CASSHDRVKAYEQYF. The CDR3, as DNA: TGCGCCAGCAGCCACGACAGGGTGAAAGCCTACGAGCAGTACTTC.

This clone was detected only once. The rearrangement uses TRBV7-2 and TRBJ2-2, with D possibly TRBD1 on 5 matching bases. Trimming took off 5 bases at V and 1 base at J, with 8 bases between the two ends. Germline V gives CDR1 SGHTA, CDR2 FQGNSA. The CDR3 is 14 residues long. The CDR3 DNA reads TGTGCCAGCAGCCGAGACAGGAACACCGGGGAGCTGTTTTTT. It yields the protein CASSRDRNTGELFF.

V and J are TRBV7-2 and TRBJ1-5, with 10 positions matching TRBD1. The germline gives CDR1 SGHTA, CDR2 FQGNSA. The CDR3 covers 16 residues. Germline trimming cut 5 bases from V and 4 bases from J; bases unmatched to any gene: 8. Written as DNA, the CDR3 is TGTGCCAGCAGCCCCCCGGACAGGGGGTTTAATCAGCCCCAGCATTTT. It encodes CASSPPDRGFNQPQHF. Supplemented by reference TRBV7-2 and TRBJ1-5, the full variable domain reads GAGVSQSPSNKVTEKGKDVELRCDPISGHTALYWYRQSLGQGLEFLIYFQGNSAPDKSGLPSDRFSAERTGGSVSTLTIQRTQQEDSAVYLCASSPPDRGFNQPQHFGDGTRLSIL.

This clone occurred a few times. The V and J genes are TRBV2 and TRBJ1-2; D uncertain. Germline loops: CDR1 SNHLY, CDR2 FYNNEI. CDR3 length: 12 residues. V was clipped by 8 bases and J by 5 bases, with 12 bases between them. CDR3 in DNA: TGTGCCAGCTGGTCCCCGGGGTATGGCTACACCTTC. Translated: CASWSPGYGYTF.

This sequence joins TRBV7-9 and TRBJ1-2; D is undetermined. From germline, CDR1 is SEHNR and CDR2 FQNEAQ (reference sequence). There are 12 residues in the CDR3. Trimming left V 6 bases short and J 5 bases short, with 10 bases between. CDR3 in amino acids: CASRSVGYGYTF. Written as DNA, the CDR3 is TGTGCCAGCAGATCGGTCGGGTATGGCTACACCTTC.

The V and J genes are TRBV27 and TRBJ2-7, with 7 bases lining up with TRBD1. CDR3 size: 14 residues. With 2 bases clipped from V and 2 bases from J, the junction kept 3 bases outside the gene matches. The germline V gene has CDR1 MNHEY and CDR2 SMNVEV (reference sequence). CDR3 nucleotides: TGTGCCAGCAGTTTAGTGGACAGGACCTACGAGCAGTACTTC. It is translated as CASSLVDRTYEQYF.

This clone was counted only a few times. The CDR3 DNA reads as TGTGCCAGCAGCCAAGAGTCAGCGATCTATGGCTACACCTTC. It is translated as CASSQESAIYGYTF. The J gene is TRBJ1-2, the V gene TRBV4-2; no reliable D call. This CDR3 has 14 amino acids. Germline values: CDR1 LGHNA, CDR2 YNFKEQ. Trimming removed 0 bases from V and 4 bases from J, with 9 bases in between.

The chain links TRBV29-1 to TRBJ1-2, with a possible D match to TRBD1 (6 bases). This CDR3 is 15 amino acids long. V was pared by 2 bases and J by 7 bases, with 20 bases between. Germline V gene sequence: CDR1 SQVTM, CDR2 ANQGSEA. The CDR3 reads CSVERLSGGGFGYTF. The CDR3 DNA sequence: TGCAGCGTTGAACGCCTGAGCGGGGGGGGCTTTGGCTACACCTTC. Full variable domain (rest looked up from reference TRBV29-1 and TRBJ1-2): SAVISQKPSRDICQRGTSLTIQCQVDSQVTMMFWYRQQPGQSLTLIATANQGSEATYESGFVIDKFPISRPNLTFSTLTVSNMSPEDSSIYLCSVERLSGGGFGYTFGSGTRLTVV.

This chain uses TRBV7-9 with TRBJ1-3; D is uncertain. The germline V gene has CDR1 SEHNR and CDR2 FQNEAQ (reference sequence). Trimming shortened V by 5 bases and J by 0 bases, and 23 bases separated the two germline ends. The CDR3 length is 19 residues. This CDR3 is CASSGLSPQAEGSGNTIYF. Here the CDR3 DNA reads TGTGCCAGCAGCGGATTATCCCCCCAGGCTGAGGGCTCTGGAAACACCATATATTTT.

J is TRBJ1-1 and V is TRBV27; 7 bases map to TRBD1. V was clipped by 6 bases and J by 6 bases; unmatched bases: 4. CDR3 size: 12 residues. Germline V gene lookup returns CDR1 MNHEY and CDR2 SMNVEV (reference sequence). CDR3 protein: CASSDRVAEAFF. The CDR3 DNA reads TGTGCCAGCAGCGACAGGGTCGCTGAAGCTTTCTTT.

The chain couples TRBV7-2 to TRBJ2-3, with D perhaps matching TRBD2 (6 bases). The CDR3 totals 15 residues. V was clipped by 1 base and J by 3 bases, with 11 bases between them. Germline loops: CDR1 SGHTA, CDR2 FQGNSA. This CDR3 reads CASSLGRGGTDTQYF. CDR3 coding DNA: TGTGCCAGCAGCTTAGGGCGGGGTGGTACAGATACGCAGTATTTT.

V is TRBV5-4 and J is TRBJ1-2; possibly TRBD1 for D (5 bases). From germline, CDR1 is SGHNT and CDR2 YYREEE (reference sequence). CDR3 size: 13 residues. The V end was cut by 7 bases, the J end by 5 bases, with 15 bases between. CDR3 nucleotide sequence: TGTGCCAGCGGGGGAGGCGGGGGATATGGCTACACCTTC. As protein: CASGGGGGYGYTF.